This TCR beta chain was retrieved from a study of identical twins. Findings of the study overall: Out-of-frame alpha sequences common to twins exhibited a surplus of low generation probability. Models predicted too little out-of-frame TCR alpha sharing in monozygotic twins.

Comment on this clonotype: What it binds is unknown.

A universal primer site was added by template switching, and unique molecular identifiers were carried by the cDNA. TCRdb re-called the 5' RACE reads with MiXCR, one entry per CDR3 protein. This table has about 550,000 distinct CDR3 sequences, approximately 20% appearing once. These data are also associated with another study on yellow fever vaccine responses in identical twins.

Sequencing input: CD4+ T cells sorted from blood. This receptor was identified in a woman between 18 and 30 years old in good health.

The CDR3 region is CASLGFSNSPLHF. For the CDR3, the DNA is TGTGCCAGCCTGGGGTTTTCTAATTCACCCCTCCACTTT. This chain links TRBV2 with TRBJ1-6; D not resolved. The CDR3 runs 13 residues. The V gene lost 8 bases and the J gene lost 6 bases, with 11 bases spanning the gap. Germline loops: CDR1 SNHLY, CDR2 FYNNEI. Full variable domain (missing parts from reference TRBV2 and TRBJ1-6): EPEVTQTPSHQVTQMGQEVILRCVPISNHLYFYWYRQILGQKVEFLVSFYNNEISEKSEIFDDQFSVERPDGSNFTLKIRSTKLEDSAMYFCASLGFSNSPLHFGNGTRLTVT.